Listed below are T cell receptor beta chains from one sample, sequenced in a study of blood T cell repertoires in COVID-19. Only in-frame clones appear in the TCRdb table, and some are missing; sequencing was by immunoSEQ multiplex PCR. This table holds about 100,000 clones, 87% found once. The sample was peripheral blood. These receptors were taken from a man younger than 40 in a cohort sampled during active COVID-19. Each CDR3 is given with its conserved first and last residue. Fields, in order: CDR3 protein, CDR3 DNA, clone size, J gene, V gene, CDR3 length, D gene. The D gene is left open where the match is weak. Clone size is shown for a subset of rows, as once, few, many or a class of expanded clone.

CDR3aa: CAGGAASSYNSPLHF; CDR3nt: TGTGCCGGAGGGGCGGCGAGCTCCTATAATTCACCCCTCCACTTT; abundance: .; j_gene: TRBJ1-6; v_gene: TRBV2; len: 15; d_gene: .
CDR3aa: CASSVSGGDWDEQYF; CDR3nt: TGTGCCAGCAGCGTTTCGGGGGGCGACTGGGACGAGCAGTACTTC; abundance: .; j_gene: TRBJ2-7; v_gene: TRBV9; len: 15; d_gene: .
CDR3aa: CASRTGDTDTQYF; CDR3nt: TGTGCCAGCCGGACGGGAGACACAGATACGCAGTATTTT; abundance: .; j_gene: TRBJ2-3; v_gene: TRBV27; len: 13; d_gene: .
CDR3aa: CASSGLVRADTQYF; CDR3nt: TGTGCCAGCAGCGGACTAGTCAGGGCAGATACGCAGTATTTT; abundance: .; j_gene: TRBJ2-3; v_gene: TRBV2; len: 14; d_gene: TRBD2
CDR3aa: CSASGQTNTEAFF; CDR3nt: TGCAGTGCTAGTGGACAGACGAACACTGAAGCTTTCTTT; abundance: once; j_gene: TRBJ1-1; v_gene: TRBV20-1; len: 13; d_gene: .
CDR3aa: CASSYRGSTDTQYF; CDR3nt: TGTGCCAGCAGTTACAGGGGTTCCACAGATACGCAGTATTTT; abundance: .; j_gene: TRBJ2-3; v_gene: TRBV6-5; len: 14; d_gene: .
CDR3aa: CATGQFRDEQFF; CDR3nt: TGTGCCACAGGACAGTTCCGGGATGAGCAGTTCTTC; abundance: .; j_gene: TRBJ2-1; v_gene: TRBV2; len: 12; d_gene: .
CDR3aa: CASSAGTSVQGDTQYF; CDR3nt: TGCGCCAGCAGCGCCGGGACTAGCGTTCAAGGGGATACGCAGTATTTT; abundance: .; j_gene: TRBJ2-3; v_gene: TRBV5-1; len: 16; d_gene: TRBD2
CDR3aa: CASSEQGYGYTF; CDR3nt: TGCGCCAGCAGCGAACAGGGCTATGGCTACACCTTC; abundance: once; j_gene: TRBJ1-2; v_gene: TRBV5-1; len: 12; d_gene: .
CDR3aa: CASTFPGHRDSYGYTF; CDR3nt: TGTGCCAGCACCTTTCCGGGCCACCGGGACAGCTATGGCTACACCTTC; abundance: .; j_gene: TRBJ1-2; v_gene: TRBV27; len: 16; d_gene: TRBD1
CDR3aa: CASSLSRVYGNQPQHF; CDR3nt: TGTGCCAGCAGCTTGAGCCGGGTGTACGGCAATCAGCCCCAGCATTTT; abundance: .; j_gene: TRBJ1-5; v_gene: TRBV5-8; len: 16; d_gene: .
CDR3aa: CASKTGQYEPQHF; CDR3nt: TGTGCCAGCAAAACAGGGCAGTATGAGCCCCAGCATTTT; abundance: .; j_gene: TRBJ1-5; v_gene: TRBV28; len: 13; d_gene: .
CDR3aa: CASSLGVGGTGSYEQYF; CDR3nt: TGTGCCAGCAGCTTAGGGGTTGGAGGGACAGGTTCCTACGAGCAGTACTTC; abundance: .; j_gene: TRBJ2-7; v_gene: TRBV7-9; len: 17; d_gene: TRBD1
CDR3aa: CASSPTLGGTTNYGYTF; CDR3nt: TGTGCCAGCTCACCAACGCTGGGCGGGACGACTAACTATGGCTACACCTTC; abundance: .; j_gene: TRBJ1-2; v_gene: TRBV18; len: 17; d_gene: .
CDR3aa: CASSIGVRPVHNTEAFF; CDR3nt: TGTGCCAGTAGTATAGGGGTGCGGCCAGTCCATAACACTGAAGCTTTCTTT; abundance: .; j_gene: TRBJ1-1; v_gene: TRBV19; len: 17; d_gene: .
CDR3aa: CASSSIVQSYEQYF; CDR3nt: TGTGCCAGCAGTTCCATAGTCCAAAGTTACGAGCAGTACTTC; abundance: .; j_gene: TRBJ2-7; v_gene: TRBV27; len: 14; d_gene: .